These T cell receptor beta chains were read from a single sample in a study of T cell repertoires in cytomegalovirus infection. For these receptors, no antigen is known. TCRdb redid the calling of the reads with MiXCR, one entry per CDR3 protein. The profile shows approximately 89,000 distinct CDR3 sequences, around 32% of them singletons. The sequencing here drew on CD8+ T cells from cultured PBMCs, taken from culture after CMV antigen stimulation. The receptors come from a human donor in good health (CMV status not recorded). Some clones in this sample may be carry-over from other donors' samples. Both conserved end residues are part of each CDR3. D genes are given only for firm matches. Size values are once, few and many counts, or a class for expanded clones, and some rows have none.

TRBJ1-5 | TRBV27 | NA | NA | CASSERGNQPQHF | TGTGCCAGCAGTGAAAGAGGCAATCAGCCCCAGCATTTT
TRBJ2-2 | TRBV6-6 | NA | few | CASLGAASTGELFF | TGTGCCAGCCTGGGGGCGGCGAGCACCGGGGAGCTGTTTTTT
TRBJ2-7 | TRBV4-2 | NA | NA | CASSHGTETYEQYF | TGTGCCAGCAGCCACGGGACTGAGACCTACGAGCAGTACTTC
TRBJ2-7 | TRBV19 | NA | NA | CASSKAGWDEQYF | TGTGCCAGTAGTAAGGCAGGGTGGGACGAGCAGTACTTC
TRBJ1-1 | TRBV20-1 | NA | few | CSASQDSEAFF | TGCAGTGCTAGCCAGGACAGTGAAGCTTTCTTT
TRBJ1-2 | TRBV19 | NA | NA | CASSWASGEYGYTF | TGTGCCAGTAGTTGGGCCTCGGGGGAATATGGCTACACCTTC
TRBJ2-1 | TRBV6-1 | NA | NA | CASRPYDRSTYNEQFF | TGTGCCAGCAGACCTTATGACAGGTCGACTTACAATGAGCAGTTCTTC
TRBJ1-2 | TRBV5-6 | TRBD1 | NA | CASKLGRQGADGYTF | TGTGCCAGCAAACTGGGCAGACAGGGGGCGGACGGCTACACCTTC
TRBJ1-4 | TRBV6-6 | NA | NA | CASSYSFRGSGEKLFF | TGTGCCAGCAGTTACTCTTTCAGGGGCTCAGGTGAAAAACTGTTTTTT
TRBJ2-2 | TRBV19 | NA | NA | CASLRGTTNTGELFF | TGTGCCAGTCTAAGGGGGACAACGAACACCGGGGAGCTGTTTTTT
TRBJ2-7 | TRBV7-8 | NA | NA | CASSLGRMSYEQYF | TGTGCCAGCAGCTTAGGGAGGATGTCCTACGAGCAGTACTTC
TRBJ2-7 | TRBV4-1 | TRBD1 | few | CASSQVEQGGDEQYF | TGCGCCAGCAGCCAAGTTGAACAGGGGGGAGACGAGCAGTACTTC
TRBJ2-6 | TRBV7-9 | NA | NA | CASSFPFDILGTSGANVLTF | TGTGCCAGCAGCTTTCCCTTTGACATCCTCGGAACCTCTGGGGCCAACGTCCTGACTTTC
TRBJ2-2 | TRBV7-8 | NA | NA | CASSGDTANTGELFF | TGTGCCAGCAGCGGGGACACCGCGAACACCGGGGAGCTGTTTTTT
TRBJ2-1 | TRBV18 | TRBD2 | few | CASSPLGTSGGLLVNEQFF | TGTGCCAGCTCACCACTCGGGACTAGCGGGGGGCTACTCGTCAATGAGCAGTTCTTC
TRBJ2-2 | TRBV11-3 | NA | many | CASSWRLGGELFF | TGTGCCAGCAGCTGGCGTCTGGGCGGGGAGCTGTTTTTT
TRBJ2-1 | TRBV30 | NA | NA | CAWSSDSSYNEQFF | TGTGCCTGGAGTTCGGACAGCTCCTACAATGAGCAGTTCTTC
TRBJ1-2 | TRBV5-5 | NA | NA | CASSAWVGDYGYTF | TGTGCCAGCAGCGCCTGGGTGGGGGACTATGGCTACACCTTC
TRBJ2-3 | TRBV20-1 | NA | NA | CSARDIRVGEWGDTQYF | TGCAGTGCTAGAGATATCCGAGTCGGGGAATGGGGAGATACGCAGTATTTT
TRBJ1-1 | TRBV19 | NA | NA | CASSMQGYNTEAFF | TGTGCCAGTAGTATGCAGGGTTATAACACTGAAGCTTTCTTT
TRBJ1-2 | TRBV15 | NA | once | CATSRESNYGYTF | TGTGCCACCAGCAGAGAGTCGAACTATGGCTACACCTTC
TRBJ2-5 | TRBV29-1 | TRBD1 | few | CSATTGGLETQYF | TGCAGCGCTACCACAGGGGGCCTAGAGACCCAGTACTTC
TRBJ1-1 | TRBV19 | NA | many | CASSIDHQGEAFF | TGTGCCAGTAGTATAGATCATCAGGGCGAAGCTTTCTTT
TRBJ2-1 | TRBV6-2/TRBV6-3 | NA | few | CASSRQQIYNEQFF | TGTGCCAGCAGTCGACAGCAGATTTACAATGAGCAGTTCTTC
TRBJ1-2 | TRBV7-9 | NA | NA | CASTQSGAGDGYTF | TGTGCCAGCACCCAAAGCGGGGCGGGGGATGGCTACACCTTC
TRBJ2-1 | TRBV12-3/TRBV12-4 | TRBD1 | many | CASSTPDRETDFSSYNEQFF | TGTGCCAGCAGTACCCCGGACAGGGAAACTGACTTTAGCTCCTACAATGAGCAGTTCTTC
TRBJ2-7 | TRBV4-2 | NA | NA | CASSQAVTYEQYF | TGTGCCAGCAGCCAAGCAGTCACCTACGAGCAGTACTTC
TRBJ1-1 | TRBV5-1 | NA | many | CASSLGQRNTEAFF | TGCGCCAGCAGCTTGGGCCAGAGAAACACTGAAGCTTTCTTT
TRBJ2-2 | TRBV6-2/TRBV6-3 | TRBD1 | NA | CASSSLRQGRATGELFF | TGTGCCAGCAGCTCCCTTAGACAGGGTAGAGCCACCGGGGAGCTGTTTTTT
TRBJ2-2 | TRBV24-1 | TRBD1 | NA | CATSDDRGLAGELFF | TGTGCCACCAGTGATGACAGGGGGCTAGCCGGGGAGCTGTTTTTT
TRBJ1-4 | TRBV2 | NA | NA | CASTPTGDDEKLFF | TGTGCCAGCACCCCGACAGGCGATGATGAAAAACTGTTTTTT
TRBJ2-2 | TRBV12-3/TRBV12-4 | TRBD1 | few | CASSLAGTALNTGELFF | TGTGCCAGCAGTTTAGCGGGGACAGCACTCAACACCGGGGAGCTGTTTTTT
TRBJ2-1 | TRBV27 | NA | NA | CASSSTLGGPRDEQFF | TGTGCCAGCAGTTCCACCCTCGGGGGCCCACGGGATGAGCAGTTCTTC
TRBJ1-1 | TRBV28 | NA | NA | CASIRAWPTEAFF | TGTGCCAGCATCCGGGCCTGGCCCACTGAAGCTTTCTTT
TRBJ2-2 | TRBV7-7 | NA | many | CASSLNREGTGELFF | TGTGCCAGCAGCTTAAATAGGGAAGGCACCGGGGAGCTGTTTTTT
TRBJ1-4 | TRBV6-5 | NA | few | CASMEGSSEKLFF | TGTGCCAGCATGGAGGGTAGCAGTGAAAAACTGTTTTTT
TRBJ2-1 | TRBV7-9 | NA | many | CASSFTNRPVPSYNEQFF | TGTGCCAGCAGCTTTACCAACAGACCCGTCCCGAGCTACAATGAGCAGTTCTTC
TRBJ2-1 | TRBV7-3 | TRBD2 | many | CASSTAGGIYNEQFF | TGTGCCAGCAGCACGGCGGGGGGCATTTACAATGAGCAGTTCTTC
TRBJ2-7 | TRBV7-9 | NA | NA | CASSLGANYEQYF | TGTGCCAGCAGCTTAGGTGCTAACTACGAGCAGTACTTC
TRBJ2-1 | TRBV7-3 | TRBD1 | NA | CASTTGTGAYNEQFF | TGTGCCAGCACCACCGGGACAGGGGCCTACAATGAGCAGTTCTTC